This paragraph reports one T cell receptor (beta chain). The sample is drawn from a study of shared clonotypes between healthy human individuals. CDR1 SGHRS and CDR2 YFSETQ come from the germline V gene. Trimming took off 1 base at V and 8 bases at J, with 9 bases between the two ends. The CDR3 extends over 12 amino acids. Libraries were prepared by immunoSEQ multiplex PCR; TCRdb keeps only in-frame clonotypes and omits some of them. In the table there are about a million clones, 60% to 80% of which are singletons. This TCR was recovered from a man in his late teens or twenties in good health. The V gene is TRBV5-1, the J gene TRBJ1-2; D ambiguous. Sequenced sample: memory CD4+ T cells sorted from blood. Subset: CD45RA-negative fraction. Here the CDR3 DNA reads TGCGCCAGCAGCTTGAGCCGCCTGGGCTACACCTTC. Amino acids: CASSLSRLGYTF.